Sequencing of this T cell receptor (beta chain) was carried out in a study of T cells in Graves' hyperthyroidism and ophthalmopathy. RNA transcripts were the template for amplifying TCR beta CDR3 regions. The HTBI primer set was used in a first-round RT-PCR of the TCR CDR3. TCRdb reprocessed the multiplex PCR reads via MiXCR and lists one record per CDR3 protein. The table records fewer than 750,000 distinct CDR3 sequences, more than 45% of them present only once. Graves' hyperthyroidism is called stable when ophthalmopathy does not progress within 18 months. This clonotype was picked up many times. Sequencing was performed on peripheral blood or thyroid tissue (not recorded which). The receptor comes from a woman aged 18-29 years with Graves' hyperthyroidism.

CDR3 region: CASQYGEGDQPQHF. The CDR3 DNA reads as TGTGCCAGCCAATATGGCGAGGGCGATCAGCCCCAGCATTTT. The chain joins TRBV2 to TRBJ1-5; D is undetermined. This CDR3 spans 14 amino acids. V was trimmed by 8 bases and J by 5 bases, leaving 16 bases between them. Looked up from germline, CDR1 is SNHLY and CDR2 is FYNNEI.